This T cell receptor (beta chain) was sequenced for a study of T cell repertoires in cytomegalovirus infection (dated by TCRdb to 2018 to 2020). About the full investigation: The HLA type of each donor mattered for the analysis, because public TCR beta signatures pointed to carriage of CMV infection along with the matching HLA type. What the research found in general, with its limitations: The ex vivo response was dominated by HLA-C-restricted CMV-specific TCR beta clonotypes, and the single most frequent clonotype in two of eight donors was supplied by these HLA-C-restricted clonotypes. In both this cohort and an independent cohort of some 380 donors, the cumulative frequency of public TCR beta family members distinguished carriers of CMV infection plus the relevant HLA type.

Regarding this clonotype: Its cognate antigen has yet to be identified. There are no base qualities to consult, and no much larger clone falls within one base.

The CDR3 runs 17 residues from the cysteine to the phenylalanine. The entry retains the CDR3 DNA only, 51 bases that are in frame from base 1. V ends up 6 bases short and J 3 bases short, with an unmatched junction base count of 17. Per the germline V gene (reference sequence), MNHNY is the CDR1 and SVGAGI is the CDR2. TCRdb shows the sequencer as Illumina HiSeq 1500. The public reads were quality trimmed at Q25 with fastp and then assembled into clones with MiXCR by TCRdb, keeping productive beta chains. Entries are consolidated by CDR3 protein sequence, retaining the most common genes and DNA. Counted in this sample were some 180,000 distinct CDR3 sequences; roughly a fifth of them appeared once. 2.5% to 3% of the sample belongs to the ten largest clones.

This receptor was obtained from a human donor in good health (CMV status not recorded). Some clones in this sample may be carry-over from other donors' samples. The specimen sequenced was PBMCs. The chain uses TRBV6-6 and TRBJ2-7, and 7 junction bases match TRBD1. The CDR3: CASSRGTVDLRNYEQYF. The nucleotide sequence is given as TGTGCCAGCAGCAGGGGGACAGTGGATCTAAGAAACTACGAGCAGTACTTC.